This passage covers 20 T cell receptor beta chains from one sample sequenced in a study of tissue T cells after allogeneic stem cell transplantation. The data were produced by immunoSEQ multiplex PCR, yet TCRdb's version contains in-frame clones alone and is incomplete. The sample includes about 4,000 clones, about 45% of them seen just once. As to time point: mouse harvest day 14 after allogeneic transplant. Each mouse received 10^7 T-cell-depleted marrow cells plus 10^6 splenic CD5+ T cells by tail vein. The specimen was lymph node tissue. Receptors originate from a female BALB/c mouse given C57BL/6 T cells with graft-versus-host disease after an allogeneic hematopoietic cell transplant.

This clone was recorded a few times. Gene names are the mouse ones. The DNA read from the CDR3 is TGCTCCAGCAGTCAATATGCAAACTCCGACTACACC. The encoded protein is CSSSQYANSDYT. In full, the CDR3 reads CSSSQYANSDYTF. The genes are TRBV23 and TRBJ1-2. The CDR3 extends 1 residue past the end of the read, so its final part is completed from the germline J gene. The CDR3 has 13 amino acids. The germline CDR1 and CDR2 sequences are KGHTA and FQNQQP.

Notes on this clone: Genes and germline are mouse. The read halts 1 residue ahead of the CDR3 end, with the missing end drawn from the germline J gene. The chain combines TRBV26 with TRBJ2-3; 7 bases align to TRBD1. CDR3 size: 15 residues. V lost 1 base and J lost 3; bases outside the gene matches: 4. In germline, CDR1 is KGHPV, CDR2 FQNQEV (reference sequence). The CDR3 bases that were read are TGTGCCAGCAGTCTGTACCGGGACAGAGCAGAAACGCTGTAT. Protein: CASSLYRDRAETLY. The whole CDR3 region reads CASSLYRDRAETLYF.

With regard to this clone: Mouse gene names apply. Read coverage stops 1 residue before the CDR3 terminus; the germline J gene supplies the remainder. This chain links TRBV26 with TRBJ1-1, with TRBD1 identical over 8 bases. CDR1 KGHPV and CDR2 FQNQEV come from the germline V gene (reference sequence). V was clipped by 3 bases and J by 4 bases; unmatched bases: 4. The CDR3 runs 14 residues. The CDR3: CASSLTGGGTEVFF. Partial CDR3 DNA: TGTGCCAGCAGTCTAACAGGGGGAGGCACAGAAGTCTTC.

With regard to this clone: The gene symbols are mouse symbols. The read ends 1 residue before the CDR3 terminus; that terminus is restored from the germline J gene. This sequence joins TRBV13-1 and TRBJ2-5; D not resolved. The CDR3 extends over 12 amino acids. Trimming pared 3 bases from V and 5 bases from J, leaving 7 bases between. Germline lookup yields CDR1 NSHNY and CDR2 SYGAGN. CDR3 sequence: CASSARGDTQYF. CDR3 DNA (partial): TGTGCCAGCAGTGCCAGAGGAGACACCCAGTAC.

Worth noting for this clone: Mouse gene names apply. The read terminates 1 residue ahead of where the CDR3 ends, so the germline J gene completes it. This chain joins TRBV26 and TRBJ1-6, with 11 bases identical to TRBD1. TRBJ1-6 is treated as an ORF (open reading frame) with a function not yet certain. This CDR3 has 16 amino acids. V shed 4 bases and J 6 bases; nucleotides not matched to a gene: 5. Germline V gene sequence: CDR1 KGHPV, CDR2 FQNQEV (reference sequence). The CDR3 sequence is CASSPDRGRINSPLYF. The CDR3 DNA, read in part, is TGTGCCAGCAGTCCGGACAGGGGGCGTATTAATTCGCCCCTCTAC.

By its share, this clone is medium-sized (0.01 to 0.1%). Gene names are the mouse ones. The DNA ends 1 residue before the CDR3 does, and the rest of the CDR3 is filled in from the germline J gene. The chain links TRBV16 to TRBJ2-7; TRBD1 might be the D (5 bases). There are 13 residues in the CDR3. The V end lost 5 bases, the J end lost 0 bases, and 8 bases lay between the germline ends. The V gene's germline CDR1 is SGHSA and CDR2 FRNQAP. Partial CDR3 DNA: TGTGCAAGCAGCCCGACAGTCTCCTATGAACAGTAC. This sequence encodes CASSPTVSYEQY. The complete CDR3 reads CASSPTVSYEQYF.

This clone has a handful of counts. Genes here carry mouse names. The read is 1 residue too short to cover the CDR3 end, so that end is filled in from the germline J gene. J is TRBJ2-7 and V is TRBV30, with a possible D match to TRBD2 (5 bases). Germline V lookup: CDR1 SQVVS, CDR2 ANEGSEA. The CDR3 is 12 amino acids. V lost 3 bases and J lost 5, with 11 bases in between. The CDR3 reads CSSRPGWDEQYF. The sequenced CDR3 bases are TGTAGTTCTAGGCCGGGCTGGGATGAACAGTAC. The full variable domain, with the rest looked up from reference TRBV30 and TRBJ2-7, is SVLLYQKPNRDICQSGTSLKIQCVADSQVVSMFWYQQFQEQSLMLMATANEGSEATYESGFTKDKFPISRPNLTFSTLTVNNARPGDSSIYFCSSRPGWDEQYFGPGTRLTVL.

This clone has just a few counts. The gene symbols are mouse symbols. Sequencing ends 1 residue short of the CDR3 end; the germline J gene provides the rest. V is TRBV26 and J is TRBJ2-5; TRBD1 matches 7 bases. CDR1 and CDR2 (germline): KGHPV, FQNQEV (reference sequence). After removal of 4 bases from V and 6 bases from J, the junction contained 4 bases not matched to a gene. The CDR3 spans 13 residues. Incomplete CDR3 DNA: TGTGCCAGCAGTCGCAGGGGGAGGGACACCCAGTAC. This translates into CASSRRGRDTQY. The entire CDR3 is CASSRRGRDTQYF. The full variable domain, with the rest looked up from reference TRBV26 and TRBJ2-5, is NSKVIQTPRYLVKGQGQKAKMRCIPEKGHPVVFWYQQNKNNEFKFLINFQNQEVLQQIDMTEKRFSAECPSNSPCSLEIQSSEAGDSALYLCASSRRGRDTQYFGPGTRLLVL.

A remark on this clone: Gene names and germline match the mouse. Read data end 1 residue before the CDR3 end; the end is taken from the germline J gene. The V and J genes are TRBV23 and TRBJ2-5; the D call in the table, TRBD2, was not verified against the DNA. Germline V gives CDR1 KGHTA, CDR2 FQNQQP. The length of the CDR3 is 15 residues. The CDR3 bases that were read are TGCTCCAGCAGCCCCAGGACTGGGGGGGCAGACACCCAGTAC. Protein product: CSSSPRTGGADTQY. The whole CDR3 reads CSSSPRTGGADTQYF.

This clone was seen a handful of times. Each gene name is a mouse one. The CDR3 end lies 1 residue beyond the end of the read and is filled in from the germline J gene. This chain uses TRBV12-2 with TRBJ2-7; D not resolved. V was cut by 0 bases and J by 0 bases, with 5 bases left in between. CDR1 and CDR2 (germline): SGHLS, HYDKME. The CDR3 runs 13 residues. The chain's CDR3 is CASSLRGSYEQYF. The DNA read from the CDR3 is TGTGCCAGCTCTCTCCGGGGCTCCTATGAACAGTAC.

This clone was detected once. Gene names and germline match the mouse. The read ends 1 residue shy of where the CDR3 ends; the end is completed using the germline J gene. The J gene is TRBJ2-4, the V gene TRBV16; tentative D call: TRBD2 (6 bases). The V end lost 5 bases, the J end lost 0 bases, and 9 bases lay between the germline ends. The CDR3 sequence is 14 residues long. The germline V gene has CDR1 SGHSA and CDR2 FRNQAP. The CDR3 is CASSLGSSQNTLYF. The covered CDR3 bases are TGTGCAAGCAGCCTGGGGTCTAGTCAAAACACCTTGTAC.

Notes on this clone: The germline gene is not matched at one end of the junction; a read error may be the cause. Any gene name here is a mouse gene name. The CDR3 sequence: CASGDLHRNSPLYF. CDR3 DNA, as far as it was read: TGTGCCAGCGGTGACCTCCACCGTAATTCGCCCCTCTAC. V and J are TRBV13-3 and TRBJ1-6; the D is unclear. The read comes to an end 1 residue before the CDR3 does, leaving the germline J gene to fill in the end. TRBJ1-6 is placed among ORFs of uncertain function. Per germline, CDR1 NNHDY and CDR2 SYVADS. The CDR3 totals 14 residues.

Concerning this clone: Gene names refer to mouse genes. The read ends 1 residue early relative to the CDR3; the germline J gene fills the gap. The chain joins TRBV3 to TRBJ1-3; D not resolved. V shed 5 bases and J shed 0 bases, with 11 bases lying between them. CDR1 is SNHLY and CDR2 is FYNGKV in the germline V gene (reference sequence). The CDR3 extends over 15 amino acids. The CDR3 DNA, read in part, is TGTGCCAGCAGCGAGTACCAGGTTTCTGGAAATACGCTCTAT. Amino acid sequence: CASSEYQVSGNTLY. The whole CDR3 sequence is CASSEYQVSGNTLYF.

This clone was seen a single time. Gene names denote mouse genes. The DNA read from the CDR3 is TGTGGTGCTAGGGTCGGGACAGCAAACACAGAAGTCTTC. It yields the protein CGARVGTANTEVF. The full CDR3 reads CGARVGTANTEVFF. This rearrangement joins TRBV20 to TRBJ1-1; 7 bases fit TRBD1. Read coverage stops 1 residue before the CDR3 terminus; the germline J gene supplies the remainder. The CDR3 loop spans 14 amino acids. The ends lost 1 base at V and 0 bases at J; junction bases unmatched: 2. In germline, CDR1 is GFQATS, CDR2 STVNSAI.

Of note for this clone: This could be a read error, since a much larger clone is one nucleotide away. Mouse germline and gene names are used. The sequenced fragment ends 1 residue before the CDR3 boundary, so the rest is inferred from the germline J gene. This chain connects TRBV16 to TRBJ2-7; D ambiguous. Trimming stripped 0 bases from V and 4 bases from J, with 4 bases between. The CDR3 contains 12 residues. Germline V gene data show CDR1 as SGHSA and CDR2 as FRNQAP. The CDR3 sequence: CASSLDSYEQYF. The part of the CDR3 DNA that was read is TGTGCAAGCAGCTTAGACAGTTATGAACAGTAC.

This clone was observed a handful of times. Mouse gene names apply. The read gets to within 1 residue of the CDR3 end, and the germline J gene fills in the rest. The rearrangement uses TRBV13-3 and TRBJ1-3; D call uncertain. The CDR3 is made up of 14 amino acids. CDR1 and CDR2 (germline): NNHDY, SYVADS. Between the trimmed V and J ends, which lost 2 bases and 0 bases, there was a span of 6 bases. The CDR3 bases that were read are TGTGCCAGCAGTGAAAGGGATTCTGGAAATACGCTCTAT. This sequence encodes CASSERDSGNTLY. Given in full, the CDR3 is CASSERDSGNTLYF.

About this clone itself: Here the gene names and germline are mouse. The read is 1 residue too short to cover the CDR3 end, so that end is filled in from the germline J gene. The chain recombines TRBV26 with TRBJ1-6; D is uncertain. TRBJ1-6 is flagged as an ORF with uncertain function. This CDR3 has 14 residues. Germline CDR1 KGHPV, CDR2 FQNQEV (reference sequence). Trimming shortened V by 4 bases and J by 3 bases, and 7 bases separated the two germline ends. Here the CDR3 reads CASSPDGYNSPLYF. Incomplete CDR3 DNA: TGTGCCAGCAGTCCGGACGGCTATAATTCGCCCCTCTAC.

Concerning this clone itself: Gene names are the mouse ones. The part of the CDR3 DNA that was read is TGTGCCTGGACGGACAGGGGAAACACAGAAGTCTTC. The encoded protein is CAWTDRGNTEVF. The whole CDR3 protein reads CAWTDRGNTEVFF. The V and J genes are TRBV31 and TRBJ1-1, with 9 bases aligning to TRBD1. The CDR3 end is not reached by the read, which stops 1 residue before it; the germline J gene fills it in. Germline loops: CDR1 GKSSPN, CDR2 SITVG. This CDR3 is built from 13 residues. The J segment lost 1 base and the V segment lost 4 bases, leaving 1 base of the junction unmatched.

In this sample, this clone turned up a few times. The gene names given are mouse names. The CDR3 end is not reached by the read, which stops 1 residue before it; the germline J gene fills it in. The genes are TRBV12-1 and TRBJ1-1, with a tentative D call TRBD1 (6 bases). The CDR3 runs to 13 residues. V shed 2 bases and J shed 1 base, with 7 bases lying between them. Germline V gene data show CDR1 as SGHSN and CDR2 as HYEKVE. CDR3 region: CASSPGANTEVFF. The CDR3 DNA, read in part, is TGTGCCAGCTCTCCAGGGGCGAACACAGAAGTCTTC.

Comments on this clone: Gene names are mouse gene names. The missing CDR3 end, 1 residue past where the read stops, is filled in from the germline J gene. The chain has TRBV20 and TRBJ1-2; D unclear. Trimming pared 2 bases from V and 0 bases from J, leaving 4 bases between. The CDR3 loop spans 12 amino acids. Germline CDR1 GFQATS, CDR2 STVNSAI. The CDR3 region is CGARTSNSDYTF. The covered CDR3 bases are TGTGGTGCTAGGACGTCAAACTCCGACTACACC.